These 27 T cell receptor beta chains were sequenced from one sample in a study of T cell repertoires in cytomegalovirus infection. TCRdb re-called the reads through MiXCR, storing one row per CDR3 protein. The sample has 150,000 to 200,000 distinct CDR3 sequences, approximately 19% seen once. Sequences were obtained from PBMCs. The source is a human donor in good health (CMV status not recorded). Some clones in this sample may be carry-over from other donors' samples.

The chain recombines TRBV27 with TRBJ2-7, with D possibly called TRBD1 or TRBD2 (5 bases each). Trimming removed 2 bases from V and 3 bases from J, with 8 bases in between. The germline V gene encodes CDR1 MNHEY and CDR2 SMNVEV (reference sequence). This CDR3 region has 13 residues. DNA of the CDR3: TGTGCCAGCAGTTTAAGAGGGGACTACGAGCAGTACTTC. Translated, it gives CASSLRGDYEQYF.

In its sample, this clonotype was seen a few times. The rearrangement joins TRBV15 to TRBJ2-1; 7 bases agree with TRBD1. Germline V gives CDR1 LNHNV, CDR2 YYDKDF (reference sequence). J was trimmed by 5 bases and V by 2 bases; bases with no gene match: 6. This CDR3 is built from 15 residues. As DNA, the CDR3 is TGTGCCACCAGCAGATCCGACAGGGTACACAATGAGCAGTTCTTC. This encodes CATSRSDRVHNEQFF.

This clonotype was observed at least ten times. This chain connects TRBV7-8 to TRBJ1-2; the D gene is possibly TRBD1 (5 bases). V was shortened by 1 base and J by 4 bases, with 16 bases between the two germline ends. Germline CDR1 and CDR2: SGHVS and FQNEAQ. CDR3 length: 16 residues. DNA for the CDR3: TGTGCCAGCAGCTTAGATTCGTGGGGGTATAGCTATGGCTACACCTTC. Its protein is CASSLDSWGYSYGYTF.

V is TRBV7-8 and J is TRBJ1-1, with 11 bases matching TRBD1. Looked up from germline, CDR1 is SGHVS and CDR2 is FQNEAQ. The CDR3 is 15 amino acids. The trim removed 1 base at V and 5 bases at J, leaving 3 bases unmatched. CDR3 sequence: CASSLGGQGGTEAFF. CDR3 in DNA: TGTGCCAGCAGCTTAGGGGGACAGGGGGGTACTGAAGCTTTCTTT.

This clonotype was observed at least ten times. This rearrangement joins TRBV7-2 to TRBJ1-2, with 7 bases matching TRBD1. V lost 0 bases, J lost 4 bases, and 2 bases stayed unmatched. Germline V lookup: CDR1 SGHTA, CDR2 FQGNSA. This CDR3 spans 14 amino acids. Here the CDR3 reads CASSLANRGYGYTF. CDR3 DNA: TGTGCCAGCAGCTTAGCGAACAGGGGCTATGGCTACACCTTC.

This clonotype was seen a handful of times. This sequence joins TRBV4-1 and TRBJ2-2, with TRBD2 identical over 9 bases. Looked up from germline, CDR1 is MGHRA and CDR2 is YSYEKL. This CDR3 has 19 amino acids. V shed 0 bases, J shed 7 bases, and the junction held 15 bases outside the gene matches. This CDR3 is CASSQDPSGTIVGNGELFF. In nucleotides, the CDR3 is TGCGCCAGCAGCCAAGATCCTAGCGGGACCATCGTTGGAAACGGGGAGCTGTTTTTT.

This clonotype was seen more than once but under ten times. The chain carries TRBV11-2 and TRBJ2-2; D remains ambiguous. CDR1 is SGHAT, CDR2 FQNNGV, per germline. The CDR3 runs 14 residues. The V and J ends lost 0 bases and 4 bases respectively, with 6 bases between them. The CDR3 reads CASSLERFTGELFF. In DNA form, the CDR3 reads TGTGCCAGCAGCTTAGAACGCTTCACCGGGGAGCTGTTTTTT.

This clonotype was seen a handful of times. The V gene is TRBV20-1, the J gene TRBJ2-3; tentatively, D is TRBD1 (5 bases). V was clipped by 6 bases and J by 11 bases, with 12 bases between them. The CDR3 contains 10 residues. CDR1 DFQATT and CDR2 SNEGSKA come from the germline V gene (reference sequence). Here the CDR3 reads CSASWGEQYF. CDR3 coding DNA: TGCAGTGCCAGCTGGGGCGAGCAGTATTTT.

This clonotype appeared a few times. The rearrangement uses TRBV11-3 and TRBJ1-1; D possibly corresponds to TRBD1 (5 bases). Trimming shortened V by 4 bases and J by 5 bases, and 14 bases separated the two germline ends. Germline loops: CDR1 SGHNT, CDR2 YENEEA. This CDR3 spans 14 amino acids. CDR3 loop: CASSSPPGRTEAFF. The CDR3 DNA follows: TGTGCCAGCAGCTCACCACCGGGACGAACTGAAGCTTTCTTT.

The genes are TRBV11-1 and TRBJ1-1, with 9 positions matching TRBD1. The V segment lost 6 bases and the J segment 6 bases; nucleotides outside the gene matches: 14. The CDR3 sequence is 16 residues long. Germline CDR1 reads SGHAT; CDR2 reads FQDESV (reference sequence). The CDR3 coding sequence is TGTGCCAGCAGTCGGACAGGGGCCGGAAATAAACCTGAAGCTTTCTTT. This gives the protein CASSRTGAGNKPEAFF.

This chain joins TRBV15 and TRBJ2-5; D is possibly TRBD1 (6 bases). CDR1 is LNHNV, CDR2 YYDKDF, per germline (reference sequence). The CDR3 runs 15 residues. V lost 0 bases, J lost 3 bases, and 11 bases lay in between. The CDR3 DNA follows: TGTGCCACCAGCAGAGATCCTTCAGGGGAAGAGACCCAGTACTTC. Its protein product is CATSRDPSGEETQYF.

The chain has TRBV20-1 and TRBJ2-3; 9 positions agree with TRBD1. CDR3 length equals 14 residues. The J segment lost 2 bases and the V segment lost 3 bases, leaving 3 bases of the junction unmatched. Germline V gene data show CDR1 as DFQATT and CDR2 as SNEGSKA (reference sequence). CDR3 amino acids: CSARGTGLTDTQYF. CDR3 nucleotides: TGCAGTGCTAGGGGGACAGGGCTCACAGATACGCAGTATTTT.

This clonotype was counted a few times. The chain employs TRBV25-1 and TRBJ2-5; a weak D match, TRBD2 (5 bases). The CDR3 loop spans 13 amino acids. Germline CDR1 and CDR2: MGHDK and SYGVNS. Trimming pared 5 bases from V and 5 bases from J, leaving 12 bases between. This chain's CDR3 is CASSLSWEETQYF. The CDR3 DNA reads TGTGCCAGCAGTTTAAGCTGGGAGGAGACCCAGTACTTC. The full variable domain, rest sourced from reference TRBV25-1 and TRBJ2-5, is EADIYQTPRYLVIGTGKKITLECSQTMGHDKMYWYQQDPGMELHLIHYSYGVNSTEKGDLSSESTVSRIRTEHFPLTLESARPSHTSQYLCASSLSWEETQYFGPGTRLLVL.

The chain employs TRBV13 and TRBJ1-2; possibly TRBD1 for D (5 bases). The germline V gene has CDR1 PRHDT and CDR2 FYEKMQ (reference sequence). The V and J ends lost 5 bases and 7 bases respectively, with 14 bases between them. The CDR3 runs 13 residues. This chain's CDR3 is CASSPSGVGGYTF. The CDR3 DNA follows: TGTGCCAGCAGCCCCTCGGGGGTGGGTGGCTACACCTTC. Together with reference TRBV13 and TRBJ1-2, the CDR3 gives the full variable domain: AAGVIQSPRHLIKEKRETATLKCYPIPRHDTVYWYQQGPGQDPQFLISFYEKMQSDKGSIPDRFSAQQFSDYHSELNMSSLELGDSALYFCASSPSGVGGYTFGSGTRLTVV.

This clonotype has ten or more counts. The chain links TRBV7-8 to TRBJ2-1, with TRBD2 identical over 9 bases. Per germline, CDR1 SGHVS and CDR2 FQNEAQ. The CDR3 extends over 15 amino acids. Losses at the gene ends were 4 bases for V and 4 bases for J; bases not matched to a gene: 5. The CDR3 bases are TGTGCCAGCAGCTCCTTCAGCGGGGGGTACAATGAGCAGTTCTTC. Translation: CASSSFSGGYNEQFF.

The chain has TRBV9 and TRBJ2-5, with D unclear. V was cut by 3 bases and J by 0 bases, with 6 bases left in between. The germline CDR1 and CDR2 sequences are SGDLS and YYNGEE. The CDR3 is 13 residues long. The CDR3 loop is CASSGEYQETQYF. Here the CDR3 DNA reads TGTGCCAGCAGCGGAGAGTACCAAGAGACCCAGTACTTC.

The V call is TRBV19, the J call TRBJ1-5; the match to TRBD1 covers 10 bases. V trimming: 3 bases; J trimming: 1 base; junction bases outside the gene matches: 3. The CDR3 is 16 residues long. Germline V CDR1 and CDR2: LNHDA, SQIVND (reference sequence). The CDR3 DNA reads TGTGCCAGTAGTATGACAGGGGGCGTGAGCAATCAGCCCCAGCATTTT. It encodes CASSMTGGVSNQPQHF.

This clonotype was seen a handful of times. The J gene is TRBJ1-2, the V gene TRBV6-6; 12 nucleotides agree with TRBD1. Germline V gene sequence: CDR1 MNHNY, CDR2 SVGAGI (reference sequence). This CDR3 contains 16 residues. V gave up 4 bases and J gave up 7 bases; unmatched junction bases: 10. The CDR3 loop reads CASSSLPGQGASGYTF. The CDR3 coding sequence is TGTGCCAGCAGTTCTCTACCGGGACAGGGGGCGTCTGGCTACACCTTC.

There are many counts of this clonotype. V and J are TRBV7-3 and TRBJ2-1, with no clear D. With 5 bases removed from V and 0 bases from J, the gap between germline ends came to 14 bases. Per the germline V gene, CDR1 is SGHTA and CDR2 is FQGTGA. The CDR3 loop spans 16 amino acids. DNA for the CDR3: TGTGCCAGCAGCCTCTGGACGGCTAGCTCCTACAATGAGCAGTTCTTC. The encoded protein is CASSLWTASSYNEQFF. The full variable domain, rest sourced from reference TRBV7-3 and TRBJ2-1, is GAGVSQTPSNKVTEKGKYVELRCDPISGHTALYWYRQSLGQGPEFLIYFQGTGAADDSGLPNDRFFAVRPEGSVSTLKIQRTERGDSAVYLCASSLWTASSYNEQFFGPGTRLTVL.

The chain joins TRBV29-1 to TRBJ1-2; TRBD1 aligns across 10 bases. The germline V gene has CDR1 SQVTM and CDR2 ANQGSEA. The CDR3 spans 19 residues. The J segment lost 0 bases and the V segment lost 0 bases, leaving 13 bases of the junction unmatched. The CDR3, as DNA: TGCAGCGTTGAAGATTTTTTGGGGGACAGGGGCGCAGCTAACTATGGCTACACCTTC. It translates to CSVEDFLGDRGAANYGYTF.

The CDR3 protein is CASSLANGHVSEQYF. The DNA of the CDR3 is TGTGCCAGCAGCTTAGCCAACGGACACGTCTCGGAGCAGTACTTC. V is TRBV7-3 and J is TRBJ2-7; perhaps TRBD1 as D (5 bases). V lost 2 bases and J lost 7, with 18 bases in between. The germline gives CDR1 SGHTA, CDR2 FQGTGA. This CDR3 is 15 amino acids long. The full variable domain, with the rest looked up from reference TRBV7-3 and TRBJ2-7, is GAGVSQTPSNKVTEKGKYVELRCDPISGHTALYWYRQSLGQGPEFLIYFQGTGAADDSGLPNDRFFAVRPEGSVSTLKIQRTERGDSAVYLCASSLANGHVSEQYFGPGTRLTVT.

At least ten counts were recorded for this clonotype. The chain uses TRBV7-2 and TRBJ1-5; 7 bases are shared with TRBD1. From germline, CDR1 is SGHTA and CDR2 FQGNSA. V was clipped by 1 base and J by 6 bases; unmatched bases: 6. This CDR3 contains 15 residues. The CDR3 sequence: CASSLGQGSSQPQHF. CDR3 nucleotides: TGTGCCAGCAGCTTAGGACAGGGAAGTAGTCAGCCCCAGCATTTT.

This clonotype appeared many times. The chain has TRBV7-8 and TRBJ1-1, with 10 bases that match TRBD1. The V gene's germline CDR1 is SGHVS and CDR2 FQNEAQ. This CDR3 is built from 19 residues. V shed 1 base and J 2 bases; nucleotides not matched to a gene: 13. The CDR3 is CASSLDLPERDRGNTEAFF. CDR3 nucleotides: TGTGCCAGCAGCTTAGATCTTCCGGAGAGGGACAGGGGTAACACTGAAGCTTTCTTT.

This clonotype was detected only a few times. The chain has TRBV12-3 or TRBV12-4 and TRBJ2-5; 8 bases agree with TRBD1. The junction had 11 bases not matched to a gene; V was cut back by 6 bases and J by 5 bases. The CDR3 has 15 residues. The CDR3 loop reads CASSPKGRGPETQYF. CDR3 in DNA: TGTGCCAGCAGCCCAAAGGGCAGGGGGCCTGAGACCCAGTACTTC.

Regarding this clonotype: A much larger clone is a single base away; this may be a read error. The chain links TRBV5-4 to TRBJ2-2, with 7 bases aligning to TRBD1. Germline trimming cut 4 bases from V and 4 bases from J; bases unmatched to any gene: 1. The CDR3 length is 13 residues. Per the germline V gene, CDR1 is SGHNT and CDR2 is YYREEE (reference sequence). CDR3 nucleotide sequence: TGTGCCAGCAGCGGGGACAGCACCGGGGAGCTGTTTTTT. Protein sequence: CASSGDSTGELFF.

Points on this clonotype: A much larger clone lies a single base off, so this may be a read error. The chain combines TRBV6-6 with TRBJ2-1; tentative D call: TRBD2 (5 bases). Germline V gene lookup returns CDR1 MNHNY and CDR2 SVGAGI (reference sequence). CDR3 length: 15 amino acids. V lost 0 bases, J lost 9 bases, and 15 bases lay in between. CDR3 sequence: CASSYSAAASAEQFF. The DNA of the CDR3 is TGTGCCAGCAGTTACTCAGCGGCCGCGAGCGCTGAGCAGTTCTTC.

The V and J genes are TRBV29-1 and TRBJ1-2; the D is unclear. Deletions cut 6 bases from V and 1 base from J, with 9 bases between. CDR3 length equals 12 residues. CDR1 and CDR2 from the germline V gene are SQVTM and ANQGSEA. CDR3 coding DNA: TGCAGCGTACTCACCTATAACTATGGCTACACCTTC. Amino acid sequence: CSVLTYNYGYTF.